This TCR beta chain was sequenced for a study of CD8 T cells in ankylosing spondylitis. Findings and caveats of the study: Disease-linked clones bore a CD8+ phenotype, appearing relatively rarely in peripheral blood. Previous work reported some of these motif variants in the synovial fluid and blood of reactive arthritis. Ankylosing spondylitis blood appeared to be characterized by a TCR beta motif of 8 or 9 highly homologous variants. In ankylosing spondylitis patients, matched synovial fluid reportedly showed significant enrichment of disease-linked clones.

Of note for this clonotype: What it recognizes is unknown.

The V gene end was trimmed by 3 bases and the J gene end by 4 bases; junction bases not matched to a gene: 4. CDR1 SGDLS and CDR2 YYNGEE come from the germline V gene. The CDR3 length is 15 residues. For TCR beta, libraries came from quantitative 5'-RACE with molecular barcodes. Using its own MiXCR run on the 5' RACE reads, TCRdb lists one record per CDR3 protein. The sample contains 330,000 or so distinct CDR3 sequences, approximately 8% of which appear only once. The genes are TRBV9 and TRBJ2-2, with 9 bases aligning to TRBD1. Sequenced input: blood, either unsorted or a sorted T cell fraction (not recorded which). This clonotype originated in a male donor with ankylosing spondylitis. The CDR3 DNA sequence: TGTGCCAGCAGCGAAATGACAGGGGGCACCGGGGAGCTGTTTTTT. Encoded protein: CASSEMTGGTGELFF.